The next 30 T cell receptor beta chains were all read from a single sample in a study of long-term antiretroviral therapy in people with HIV. The assay, immunoSEQ v3.0, was run at survey level. The table came from immunoSEQ multiplex PCR; TCRdb's copy has only in-frame clones and leaves some out. The sample shows tens of thousands of clones, around 84% of them seen only once. Sequences were derived from unsorted PBMCs, sampled roughly 5.7 years after starting antiretroviral therapy. The source of these receptors is a young man with HIV.

The rearrangement links TRBV10-3 to TRBJ1-1; D ambiguous. The length of the CDR3 is 14 residues. Deletions cut 7 bases from V and 0 bases from J, with 12 bases between. Germline CDR1 and CDR2: ENHRY and SYGVKD. The CDR3 region is CAITTARMNTEAFF. The CDR3 coding sequence is TGTGCCATCACCACAGCTAGAATGAACACTGAAGCTTTCTTT.

The J gene is TRBJ1-4, the V gene TRBV30, with 7 bases matching TRBD1. This CDR3 region has 16 residues. Trimming took 3 bases from V and 4 from J; bases not matched to a gene: 11. The germline gives CDR1 GTSNPN, CDR2 SVGIG (reference sequence). The CDR3, as DNA: TGTGCCTGGAGAGGGGGCCGGTCAGGTCTTAATGAAAAACTGTTTTTT. It encodes CAWRGGRSGLNEKLFF.

This sequence joins TRBV6-4 and TRBJ2-1, with 11 bases matching TRBD2. The CDR3 sequence is 15 residues long. The germline V gene has CDR1 MRHNA and CDR2 SNTAGT. Trimming took 5 bases from V and 7 from J; bases not matched to a gene: 7. The CDR3 DNA sequence: TGTGCCAGCAGTACGGCTCCTAGCGGGGGGAATGAGCAGTTCTTC. Amino acid sequence: CASSTAPSGGNEQFF.

The chain links TRBV7-3 to TRBJ2-2, with unresolved D. CDR3 length: 17 amino acids. Trimming stripped 0 bases from V and 5 bases from J, with 16 bases between. Germline CDR1 and CDR2: SGHTA and FQGTGA. Here the CDR3 reads CASSLTGLTHGTGELFF. The CDR3 bases are TGTGCCAGCAGCTTAACGGGTCTAACCCACGGGACCGGGGAGCTGTTTTTT.

This clone has just a few counts. V gene TRBV30 combines with J gene TRBJ1-6; no firm D call. CDR1 GTSNPN and CDR2 SVGIG come from the germline V gene (reference sequence). This CDR3 spans 14 amino acids. V was pared by 3 bases and J by 4 bases, with 10 bases between. CDR3 in DNA: TGTGCCTGGAGCGGTCTGGTTTATAATTCACCCCTCCACTTT. This gives the protein CAWSGLVYNSPLHF. Drawing the rest from reference TRBV30 and TRBJ1-6, the complete variable domain is SQTIHQWPATLVQPVGSPLSLECTVEGTSNPNLYWYRQAAGRGLQLLFYSVGIGQISSEVPQNLSASRPQDRQFILSSKKLLLSDSGFYLCAWSGLVYNSPLHFGNGTRLTVT.

The chain joins TRBV5-1 to TRBJ2-1; the D gene is possibly TRBD1 (5 bases). Between the trimmed V and J ends, which lost 1 base and 1 base, there was a span of 9 bases. Germline V gene lookup returns CDR1 SGHRS and CDR2 YFSETQ. This CDR3 contains 15 residues. Here the CDR3 reads CASSLRGESYNEQFF. CDR3 nucleotides: TGCGCCAGCAGCTTGAGGGGTGAATCCTACAATGAGCAGTTCTTC.

The chain carries TRBV7-2 and TRBJ1-5, with D possibly being TRBD1 (5 bases). The length of the CDR3 is 15 residues. Germline V gives CDR1 SGHTA, CDR2 FQGNSA. V was pared by 5 bases and J by 2 bases, with 13 bases between. CDR3 nucleotide sequence: TGTGCCAGCAGCGCCCGCGTCAGGGGCAATCAGCCCCAGCATTTT. This sequence encodes CASSARVRGNQPQHF. Full variable domain (missing parts from reference TRBV7-2 and TRBJ1-5): GAGVSQSPSNKVTEKGKDVELRCDPISGHTALYWYRQSLGQGLEFLIYFQGNSAPDKSGLPSDRFSAERTGGSVSTLTIQRTQQEDSAVYLCASSARVRGNQPQHFGDGTRLSIL.

The chain has TRBV19 and TRBJ1-4; tentative D call: TRBD1 (6 bases). The CDR3 runs to 15 residues. The germline CDR1 and CDR2 sequences are LNHDA and SQIVND (reference sequence). V lost 5 bases and J lost 6, with 16 bases in between. Written as DNA, the CDR3 is TGTGCCAGTAGTGGGGCAGGACAGATGTATGAAAAACTGTTTTTT. Protein: CASSGAGQMYEKLFF. The entire variable domain, with the rest obtained from reference TRBV19 and TRBJ1-4, is as follows: DGGITQSPKYLFRKEGQNVTLSCEQNLNHDAMYWYRQDPGQGLRLIYYSQIVNDFQKGDIAEGYSVSREKKESFPLTVTSAQKNPTAFYLCASSGAGQMYEKLFFGSGTQLSVL.

The chain recombines TRBV6-6 with TRBJ1-1; D perhaps matches TRBD1 (5 bases). Germline CDR1 MNHNY, CDR2 SVGAGI (reference sequence). This CDR3 is 13 amino acids long. V lost 5 bases, J lost 3 bases, and 10 bases lay in between. The CDR3 sequence: CASSPRVDTEAFF. Written as DNA, the CDR3 is TGTGCCAGCAGTCCCAGGGTGGACACTGAAGCTTTCTTT.

V is TRBV27 and J is TRBJ2-3; D ambiguous. Germline V gives CDR1 MNHEY, CDR2 SMNVEV (reference sequence). The CDR3 runs 13 residues. Between the trimmed V and J ends, which lost 3 bases and 2 bases, there was a span of 6 bases. CDR3 sequence (DNA): TGTGCCAGCAGTTTCCTAACCACAGATACGCAGTATTTT. Translating it yields CASSFLTTDTQYF.

The rearrangement links TRBV9 to TRBJ1-1, with D tentatively TRBD1 (5 bases). The CDR3 is 15 residues long. The V end lost 0 bases, the J end lost 5 bases, and 14 bases lay between the germline ends. Germline V lookup: CDR1 SGDLS, CDR2 YYNGEE. CDR3 region: CASSVGGGGRTEAFF. The CDR3 DNA sequence: TGTGCCAGCAGCGTAGGTGGGGGTGGTAGGACTGAAGCTTTCTTT.

The CDR3 protein is CAISPTGGRQPQHF. Written as DNA, the CDR3 is TGTGCCATCAGCCCAACAGGGGGCAGGCAGCCCCAGCATTTT. V usage is TRBV10-3 and J usage is TRBJ1-5, with 9 bases identical to TRBD1. The germline CDR1 and CDR2 sequences are ENHRY and SYGVKD. CDR3 length: 14 amino acids. The trim removed 6 bases at V and 7 bases at J, leaving 7 bases unmatched.

The V call is TRBV11-2, the J call TRBJ1-2; D is perhaps TRBD1 (6 bases). Germline values: CDR1 SGHAT, CDR2 FQNNGV. The CDR3 length is 13 residues. Trimming shortened V by 5 bases and J by 4 bases, and 11 bases separated the two germline ends. The CDR3 reads CASSPDRSYGYTF. The CDR3 nucleotides are TGTGCCAGCAGCCCTGACAGGTCCTATGGCTACACCTTC.

The J gene is TRBJ2-7, the V gene TRBV7-2; 9 bases align to TRBD2. The length of the CDR3 is 17 residues. Germline V CDR1 and CDR2: SGHTA, FQGNSA. V shed 3 bases, J shed 6 bases, and the junction held 15 bases outside the gene matches. CDR3 DNA: TGTGCCAGCAGCTTGGGGTTGGCGGGAGGGCCGTTGGGCGAGCAGTACTTC. Its protein product is CASSLGLAGGPLGEQYF. Complete variable domain (other parts from reference TRBV7-2 and TRBJ2-7): GAGVSQSPSNKVTEKGKDVELRCDPISGHTALYWYRQSLGQGLEFLIYFQGNSAPDKSGLPSDRFSAERTGGSVSTLTIQRTQQEDSAVYLCASSLGLAGGPLGEQYFGPGTRLTVT.

The chain employs TRBV5-1 and TRBJ2-5, with 7 positions matching TRBD1. Germline CDR1 and CDR2: SGHRS and YFSETQ. J was trimmed by 3 bases and V by 3 bases; bases with no gene match: 5. The CDR3 consists of 14 residues. As DNA, the CDR3 is TGCGCCAGCAGCTGGGGTACAGGGGAAGAGACCCAGTACTTC. Residues: CASSWGTGEETQYF.

CDR3 in amino acids: CASSMRNQPQHF. CDR3 DNA: TGTGCCAGTAGTATGAGAAATCAGCCCCAGCATTTT. This rearrangement joins TRBV19 to TRBJ1-5; unclear D gene. V shed 3 bases and J shed 4 bases, with 4 bases lying between them. The CDR3 is 12 amino acids. Germline CDR1 is LNHDA and CDR2 is SQIVND (reference sequence).

To note about this clone: Being one base from a much bigger clone, this may be a read error. The chain links TRBV7-2 to TRBJ2-1; no clear D. Per germline, CDR1 SGHTA and CDR2 FQGNSA. The CDR3 is made up of 8 amino acids. The V and J ends lost 7 bases and 10 bases respectively, with 2 bases between them. CDR3 residues: CASTEQFF. In nucleotides, the CDR3 is TGTGCCAGCACAGAGCAGTTCTTC.

This clone has just a few counts. V gene TRBV6-5 combines with J gene TRBJ2-7; 11 bases line up with TRBD2. J lost 5 bases, V lost 6 bases, and 9 bases had no gene match. This CDR3 has 15 residues. The germline V gene has CDR1 MNHEY and CDR2 SVGAGI. Here the CDR3 reads CASSHLAGGWNEQYF. CDR3 sequence (DNA): TGTGCCAGCAGCCACCTAGCGGGGGGCTGGAACGAGCAGTACTTC.

The chain is built from TRBV11-2 and TRBJ2-3; the match to TRBD2 covers 10 bases. Germline V gene sequence: CDR1 SGHAT, CDR2 FQNNGV. The CDR3 totals 15 residues. V shed 4 bases and J 5 bases; nucleotides not matched to a gene: 6. CDR3 sequence: CASSSAGGRGDTQYF. The CDR3 nucleotides read TGTGCCAGCAGCTCAGCGGGAGGGCGGGGAGATACGCAGTATTTT.

The chain combines TRBV11-2 with TRBJ1-5, with D uncertain. The germline gives CDR1 SGHAT, CDR2 FQNNGV. V lost 5 bases to trimming and J lost 0 bases, with 14 bases between them. CDR3 length: 16 amino acids. The CDR3 protein is CASSASWHDSNQPQHF. DNA for the CDR3: TGTGCCAGCAGCGCCTCATGGCACGATAGCAATCAGCCCCAGCATTTT.

The chain is built from TRBV5-6 and TRBJ1-1; unclear D gene. The CDR3 is 15 amino acids. Trimming left V 3 bases short and J 5 bases short, with 17 bases between. Per germline, CDR1 SGHDT and CDR2 YYEEEE. The DNA for the CDR3 is TGTGCCAGCAGCTCCCAATCTATAACGGATACTGAAGCTTTCTTT. Translation: CASSSQSITDTEAFF.

This sequence joins TRBV5-8 and TRBJ1-5; TRBD1 might be the D (5 bases). The CDR3 has 14 residues. Between the trimmed V and J ends, which lost 3 bases and 1 base, there was a span of 8 bases. Germline values: CDR1 SGHTS, CDR2 YDEGEE. The CDR3 DNA sequence: TGTGCCAGCAGCTCCGGACAAAGCAATCAGCCCCAGCATTTT. Its translation is CASSSGQSNQPQHF.

The rearrangement links TRBV30 to TRBJ1-2; no firm D call. The CDR3 runs to 14 residues. Germline CDR1 reads GTSNPN; CDR2 reads SVGIG (reference sequence). V was pared by 5 bases and J by 3 bases, with 16 bases between. CDR3 protein: CAWGLREGDYGYTF. The CDR3 DNA follows: TGTGCCTGGGGTCTTCGAGAGGGAGACTATGGCTACACCTTC. Complete variable domain (other parts from reference TRBV30 and TRBJ1-2): SQTIHQWPATLVQPVGSPLSLECTVEGTSNPNLYWYRQAAGRGLQLLFYSVGIGQISSEVPQNLSASRPQDRQFILSSKKLLLSDSGFYLCAWGLREGDYGYTFGSGTRLTVV.

The chain links TRBV7-9 to TRBJ2-7; D remains ambiguous. Germline assignment: CDR1 SEHNR and CDR2 FQNEAQ (reference sequence). The V gene lost 3 bases and the J gene lost 7 bases, with 13 bases spanning the gap. This CDR3 region has 13 residues. The CDR3 protein is CASSLATLLEQYF. The CDR3, as DNA: TGTGCCAGCAGCTTGGCGACCTTACTGGAGCAGTACTTC.

The genes are TRBV27 and TRBJ1-1, with a possible D match to TRBD1 (5 bases). The germline V gene encodes CDR1 MNHEY and CDR2 SMNVEV (reference sequence). V was trimmed by 0 bases and J by 0 bases, leaving 8 bases between them. The CDR3 sequence is 15 residues long. CDR3 bases: TGTGCCAGCAGTTTATCCGGGACGGTGAACACTGAAGCTTTCTTT. It specifies CASSLSGTVNTEAFF.

The genes are TRBV6-5 and TRBJ2-7; D gene unclear. Germline-derived CDR1 and CDR2 are MNHEY and SVGAGI. Trimming pared 4 bases from V and 2 bases from J, leaving 9 bases between. The CDR3 is 13 residues long. CDR3 in DNA: TGTGCCAGCAGTTCGGACGTGGCCTACGAGCAGTACTTC. This codes for CASSSDVAYEQYF.

This clone was seen a few times. This chain joins TRBV6-4 and TRBJ1-2, with a possible D match to TRBD1 (5 bases). Germline loops: CDR1 MRHNA, CDR2 SNTAGT. The CDR3 totals 14 residues. V lost 6 bases to trimming and J lost 1 base, with 12 bases between them. CDR3 bases: TGTGCCAGCAGCTCAGGGCCCTATAACTATGGCTACACCTTC. Amino acid sequence: CASSSGPYNYGYTF.

This chain links TRBV4-2 with TRBJ1-3, with D maybe TRBD1 (5 bases). Per the germline V gene, CDR1 is LGHNA and CDR2 is YNFKEQ. With 2 bases removed from V and 0 bases from J, the gap between germline ends came to 14 bases. There are 17 residues in the CDR3. The CDR3 DNA is TGTGCCAGCAGCCAAAATCAACAGGCCAACTCTGGAAACACCATATATTTT. Translation: CASSQNQQANSGNTIYF.

This clone was recorded only once. J is TRBJ2-1 and V is TRBV28; 7 bases map to TRBD2. This CDR3 contains 15 residues. With 3 bases clipped from V and 4 bases from J, the junction kept 6 bases outside the gene matches. The germline CDR1 and CDR2 sequences are MDHEN and SYDVKM. Written as DNA, the CDR3 is TGTGCCAGCAGTTTCGAGGGGAGGGTTTACAATGAGCAGTTCTTC. Its translation is CASSFEGRVYNEQFF.

This clone was counted once. The rearrangement links TRBV5-1 to TRBJ2-7; D perhaps matches TRBD1 (5 bases). This CDR3 contains 13 residues. CDR1 and CDR2 from the germline V gene are SGHRS and YFSETQ. V was trimmed by 2 bases and J by 4 bases, leaving 10 bases between them. The CDR3 sequence is CASSFDSDYEQYF. CDR3 in DNA: TGCGCCAGCAGCTTCGACAGCGATTACGAGCAGTACTTC.